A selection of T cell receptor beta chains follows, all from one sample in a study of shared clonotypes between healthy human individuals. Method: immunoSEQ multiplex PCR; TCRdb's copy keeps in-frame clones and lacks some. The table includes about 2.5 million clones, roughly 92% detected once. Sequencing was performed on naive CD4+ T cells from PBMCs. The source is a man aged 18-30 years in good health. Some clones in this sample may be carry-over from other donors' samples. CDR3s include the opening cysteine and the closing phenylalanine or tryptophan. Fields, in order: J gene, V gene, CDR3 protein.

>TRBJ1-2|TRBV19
CASSAWDRSNYGYTF
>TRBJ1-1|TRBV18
CASSPKGSAFF
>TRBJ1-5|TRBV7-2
CASTMGEVDWYSNQPQHF
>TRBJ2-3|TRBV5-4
CASSLAVAGSTDTQYF
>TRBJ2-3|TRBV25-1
CASSDPRDRPTDTQYF
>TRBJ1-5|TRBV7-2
CASSLGIGGNQPQHF
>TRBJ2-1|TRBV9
CASSLTAGHLYNEQFF
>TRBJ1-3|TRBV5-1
CASSPLSAGNTIYF
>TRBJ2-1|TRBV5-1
CASSRSSSNNEQFF
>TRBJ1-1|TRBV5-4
CASSDPLNTEAFF
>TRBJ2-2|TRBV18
CASSGTRGKSDTGELFF
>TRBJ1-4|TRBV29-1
CSVSRPATNEKLFF
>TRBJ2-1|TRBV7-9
CASSTTTGLAGEQFF
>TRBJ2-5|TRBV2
CASMAGGDRDETQYF
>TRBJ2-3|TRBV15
CATSKRTSGDPTDTQYF
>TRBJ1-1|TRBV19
CASSLSTPLIMNTEAFF
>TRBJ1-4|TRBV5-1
CASSLRTSGAANEKLFF
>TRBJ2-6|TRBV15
CATSRGAGTGANVLTF
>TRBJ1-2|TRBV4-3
CASSQVIGGFGYTF
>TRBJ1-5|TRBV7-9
CASRPGQGDQPQHF
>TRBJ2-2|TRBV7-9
CASSSYSGSTGELFF
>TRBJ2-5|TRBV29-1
CSVQKTRTSGGWETQYF
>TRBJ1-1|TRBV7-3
CASSPRQGWPREAFF
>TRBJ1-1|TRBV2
CASSVGGAGNTEAFF
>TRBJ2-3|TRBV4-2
CASSQVLVLAGGPGGTDTQYF
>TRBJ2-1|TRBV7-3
CASSLRSDPYNEQFF
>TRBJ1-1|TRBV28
CASSLGRHKFNTEAFF
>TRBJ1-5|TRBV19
CASATGNSNQPQHF
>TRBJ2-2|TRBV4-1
CASSQNRVPGQVDTGELFF
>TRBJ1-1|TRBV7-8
CASSLSPEGWGASDEAFF
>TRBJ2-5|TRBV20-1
CSARAGGTQYF
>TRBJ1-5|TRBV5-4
CASSSGGNQPQHF
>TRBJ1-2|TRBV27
CASSLSNRAVGYTF
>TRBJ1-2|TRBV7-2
CASSLAVHADGYTF
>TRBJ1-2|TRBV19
CASSISRGYGYTF
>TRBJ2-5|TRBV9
CASSVGLAGLQETQYF
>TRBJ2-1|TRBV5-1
CASSRVGGAIYNEQFF
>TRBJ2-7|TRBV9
CASSPRGEGYEQYF
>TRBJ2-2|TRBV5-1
CASSIQGQANTGELFF
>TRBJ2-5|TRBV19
CASQSPTKRAPLETQYF
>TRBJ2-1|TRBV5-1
CASRIAGPFEDEQFF
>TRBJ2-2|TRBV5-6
CASSRTSGKDHRNTGELFF